The 28 T cell receptor beta chains reported below all come from one sample, sequenced in a study of CD8 T cells in Susac syndrome. RNA in amounts of roughly 0.5 to 1 ug was reverse transcribed with random hexamers. TCRdb reprocessed the immunoSEQ multiplex PCR reads via MiXCR and lists one record per CDR3 protein. The sample lists about 140,000 distinct CDR3 sequences, roughly 95% seen once, with over 0.095% in the top ten. Material for sequencing was CD4+ T cells from PBMCs. The receptors originated from a human donor with multiple sclerosis.

For the CDR3, the DNA is TGTGCCAGCAGTAGAGACAGGGTGTTCGAAAAACTGTTTTTT. Its protein is CASSRDRVFEKLFF. J is TRBJ1-4 and V is TRBV28, with 7 bases identical to TRBD1. This CDR3 contains 14 residues. Germline V gives CDR1 MDHEN, CDR2 SYDVKM. The J segment lost 8 bases and the V segment lost 5 bases, leaving 8 bases of the junction unmatched.

A remark on this clonotype: One end of the junction varies from germline; a read error may be responsible. This rearrangement joins TRBV9 to TRBJ2-2, with 7 bases aligning to TRBD2. CDR1 SGDLS and CDR2 YYNGEE come from the germline V gene. The CDR3 spans 14 residues. The CDR3 DNA reads TGTGCCAACAGCGAGAGGACTAGTTCCGGGGAGCTGTTTTTT. Translation: CANSERTSSGELFF.

J is TRBJ1-2 and V is TRBV7-9, with a possible D match to TRBD1 (5 bases). The V end lost 4 bases, the J end lost 3 bases, and 9 bases lay between the germline ends. Germline V CDR1 and CDR2: SEHNR, FQNEAQ (reference sequence). The CDR3 is made up of 13 amino acids. CDR3 loop: CASSSDTDYGYTF. DNA of the CDR3: TGTGCCAGCAGCTCGGACACGGACTATGGCTACACCTTC. Drawing the rest from reference TRBV7-9 and TRBJ1-2, the complete variable domain is DTGVSQNPRHKITKRGQNVTFRCDPISEHNRLYWYRQTLGQGPEFLTYFQNEAQLEKSRLLSDRFSAERPKGSFSTLEIQRTEQGDSAMYLCASSSDTDYGYTFGSGTRLTVV.

The V gene is TRBV7-2, the J gene TRBJ2-5, with 12 bases identical to TRBD2. Germline lookup yields CDR1 SGHTA and CDR2 FQGNSA. With V trimmed by 4 bases and J by 2 bases, 5 bases remained unmatched. This CDR3 contains 16 residues. CDR3 region: CASSSRLAGAQETQYF. Written as DNA, the CDR3 is TGTGCCAGCAGCTCCCGACTAGCGGGGGCTCAAGAGACCCAGTACTTC.

V is TRBV19 and J is TRBJ2-5; 14 bases match TRBD2. This CDR3 contains 15 residues. V shed 11 bases, J shed 4 bases, and the junction held 9 bases outside the gene matches. Germline V gene data show CDR1 as LNHDA and CDR2 as SQIVND (reference sequence). Here the CDR3 DNA reads TGTGCCGGAACAGAGACTAGCGGGGGGGCAGAGACCCAGTACTTC. Translation gives CAGTETSGGAETQYF.

V gene TRBV7-2 combines with J gene TRBJ2-7; no clear D. This CDR3 has 15 amino acids. The V gene's germline CDR1 is SGHTA and CDR2 FQGNSA. V was shortened by 5 bases and J by 0 bases, with 14 bases between the two germline ends. The CDR3 DNA reads as TGTGCCAGCAGCCCGACGGCAGGTCTCTCCTACGAGCAGTACTTC. It encodes CASSPTAGLSYEQYF. The full variable domain, in which reference TRBV7-2 and TRBJ2-7 provide the parts outside the CDR3, is GAGVSQSPSNKVTEKGKDVELRCDPISGHTALYWYRQSLGQGLEFLIYFQGNSAPDKSGLPSDRFSAERTGGSVSTLTIQRTQQEDSAVYLCASSPTAGLSYEQYFGPGTRLTVT.

The V and J genes are TRBV29-1 and TRBJ2-3; 7 nucleotides align to TRBD2. V lost 4 bases to trimming and J lost 3 bases; unmatched junction nucleotides: 7. This CDR3 is built from 14 residues. Germline loops: CDR1 SQVTM, CDR2 ANQGSEA. CDR3 amino acids: CSVGGGPLTDTQYF. CDR3 coding DNA: TGCAGCGTTGGCGGGGGACCCCTGACAGATACGCAGTATTTT.

The CDR3 reads CASSQGLSQETQYF. In DNA form, the CDR3 reads TGTGCCAGCAGCCAAGGGCTCTCCCAAGAGACCCAGTACTTC. The V call is TRBV3-1, the J call TRBJ2-5; no clear D gene. Germline values: CDR1 LGHDT, CDR2 YNNKEL (reference sequence). The CDR3 covers 14 residues. Trimming left V 1 base short and J 1 base short, with 7 bases between.

The rearrangement links TRBV3-1 to TRBJ1-1; D ambiguous. Germline values: CDR1 LGHDT, CDR2 YNNKEL (reference sequence). Trimming removed 3 bases at V and 4 bases at J, with 12 bases between. This CDR3 contains 14 residues. DNA for the CDR3: TGTGCCAGCAGCCAGGCCGTCTCGTTCACTGAAGCTTTCTTT. It translates to CASSQAVSFTEAFF. The full variable domain, rest sourced from reference TRBV3-1 and TRBJ1-1, is DTAVSQTPKYLVTQMGNDKSIKCEQNLGHDTMYWYKQDSKKFLKIMFSYNNKELIINETVPNRFSPKSPDKAHLNLHINSLELGDSAVYFCASSQAVSFTEAFFGQGTRLTVV.

V is TRBV27 and J is TRBJ2-7; 8 nucleotides agree with TRBD1. The CDR3 runs 17 residues. Trimming took 4 bases from V and 1 from J; bases not matched to a gene: 12. CDR1 and CDR2 from the germline V gene are MNHEY and SMNVEV (reference sequence). CDR3 DNA sequence: TGTGCCAGCAGTTCCAAGTTAGGACAGGGAGAATCCTACGAGCAGTACTTC. It encodes CASSSKLGQGESYEQYF.

CDR3 in amino acids: CASSDRPPAGEQYF. CDR3 DNA sequence: TGTGCCAGCAGTGATCGACCCCCGGCGGGCGAGCAGTACTTC. The chain carries TRBV6-1 and TRBJ2-7; D is perhaps TRBD2 (5 bases). V gave up 3 bases and J gave up 6 bases, with 15 bases separating them. Per the germline V gene, CDR1 is MNHNS and CDR2 is SASEGT. CDR3 length equals 14 residues.

This sequence joins TRBV7-8 and TRBJ2-7, with TRBD2 matching 15 bases. This CDR3 has 13 amino acids. The V segment lost 3 bases and the J segment 12 bases; nucleotides outside the gene matches: 3. Germline V gene data show CDR1 as SGHVS and CDR2 as FQNEAQ. The CDR3 loop reads CASSLGTSGRRYF. In DNA form, the CDR3 reads TGTGCCAGCAGCTTGGGGACTAGCGGGAGGCGGTACTTC. Supplemented by reference TRBV7-8 and TRBJ2-7, the full variable domain reads GAGVSQSPRYKVAKRGQDVALRCDPISGHVSLFWYQQALGQGPEFLTYFQNEAQLDKSGLPSDRFFAERPEGSVSTLKIQRTQQEDSAVYLCASSLGTSGRRYFGPGTRLTVT.

The table lists this clonotype with a few counts. This chain joins TRBV18 and TRBJ2-3, with D unclear. CDR1 KGHSH and CDR2 LQKENI come from the germline V gene. V was cut by 8 bases and J by 3 bases, with 6 bases left in between. This CDR3 spans 11 amino acids. The CDR3 sequence: CASSPTDTQYF. In DNA, the CDR3 is TGTGCCAGCAGTCCTACAGATACGCAGTATTTT. The full variable domain, in which reference TRBV18 and TRBJ2-3 provide the parts outside the CDR3, is NAGVMQNPRHLVRRRGQEARLRCSPMKGHSHVYWYRQLPEEGLKFMVYLQKENIIDESGMPKERFSAEFPKEGPSILRIQQVVRGDSAAYFCASSPTDTQYFGPGTRLTVL.

This chain joins TRBV5-1 and TRBJ2-5, with D maybe TRBD1 (5 bases). V was clipped by 3 bases and J by 3 bases, with 9 bases between them. Germline V gene lookup returns CDR1 SGHRS and CDR2 YFSETQ. The CDR3 contains 13 residues. CDR3 DNA: TGCGCCAGCAGCTCGACGGACAAAGAGACCCAGTACTTC. Protein product: CASSSTDKETQYF.

This rearrangement joins TRBV27 to TRBJ2-3; 8 bases agree with TRBD2. Looked up from germline, CDR1 is MNHEY and CDR2 is SMNVEV (reference sequence). Germline trimming cut 8 bases from V and 1 base from J; bases unmatched to any gene: 8. There are 15 residues in the CDR3. CDR3 in amino acids: CASLRAGGRTDTQYF. The DNA of the CDR3 is TGTGCCAGCCTGCGGGCGGGGGGCCGCACAGATACGCAGTATTTT.

The J gene is TRBJ2-3, the V gene TRBV3-1; D ambiguous. The CDR3 covers 14 residues. Germline-derived CDR1 and CDR2 are LGHDT and YNNKEL (reference sequence). Trimming shortened V by 0 bases and J by 3 bases, and 7 bases separated the two germline ends. DNA of the CDR3: TGTGCCAGCAGCCAAGATATAGGGACAGATACGCAGTATTTT. This translates into CASSQDIGTDTQYF.

The V gene is TRBV30, the J gene TRBJ2-5; D is ambiguous. Between the trimmed V and J ends, which lost 0 bases and 4 bases, there was a span of 9 bases. CDR1 is GTSNPN and CDR2 is SVGIG in the germline V gene (reference sequence). There are 13 residues in the CDR3. The CDR3 region is CAWSVRLGETQYF. The CDR3 coding sequence is TGTGCCTGGAGTGTACGCTTGGGAGAGACCCAGTACTTC.

The genes are TRBV6-5 and TRBJ1-2; 9 bases are a match to TRBD1. Per the germline V gene, CDR1 is MNHEY and CDR2 is SVGAGI. V was clipped by 8 bases and J by 2 bases; unmatched bases: 0. The CDR3 is made up of 12 amino acids. CDR3 in amino acids: CASGTGNYGYTF. The CDR3 bases are TGTGCCAGCGGGACAGGGAACTATGGCTACACCTTC.

This clonotype has just one count. The V and J genes are TRBV29-1 and TRBJ2-5, with 12 bases identical to TRBD2. Trimming took 8 bases from V and 8 from J; bases not matched to a gene: 9. The CDR3 has 13 residues. Germline V CDR1 and CDR2: SQVTM, ANQGSEA. The CDR3 is CSFRASGRDTQYF. In DNA, the CDR3 is TGCAGCTTTCGGGCTAGCGGGAGGGATACCCAGTACTTC.

The rearrangement joins TRBV27 to TRBJ1-6; the D is unclear. Germline loops: CDR1 MNHEY, CDR2 SMNVEV (reference sequence). The CDR3 has 16 amino acids. The V end lost 6 bases, the J end lost 7 bases, and 19 bases lay between the germline ends. CDR3 coding DNA: TGTGCCAGCAGCCCTCAACCTGGAGGGTCAAATTCACCCCTCCACTTT. The encoded protein is CASSPQPGGSNSPLHF.

V and J are TRBV12-3 or TRBV12-4 and TRBJ1-2; D remains unclear. Trimming removed 3 bases from V and 3 bases from J, with 8 bases in between. CDR3 size: 13 residues. As DNA, the CDR3 is TGTGCCAGCAGTTTTAAAGGGTACTATGGCTACACCTTC. It specifies CASSFKGYYGYTF.

CDR3 region: CASSPAGYGYTF. The CDR3 coding sequence is TGTGCCAGCAGTCCCGCAGGGTATGGCTACACCTTC. This rearrangement joins TRBV12-3 or TRBV12-4 to TRBJ1-2; D is perhaps TRBD1 (5 bases). V dropped 5 bases and J dropped 5 bases, with 9 bases sitting between them. This CDR3 is built from 12 residues.

This rearrangement joins TRBV7-8 to TRBJ2-5, with D tentatively TRBD1 or TRBD2 (5 bases each). The ends were cut back, 5 bases at V and 5 bases at J, with 21 bases in the middle. Germline values: CDR1 SGHVS, CDR2 FQNEAQ. The CDR3 consists of 16 residues. The chain's CDR3 is CASSDPGTIGWETQYF. In DNA, the CDR3 is TGTGCCAGCAGCGACCCAGGGACCATTGGGTGGGAGACCCAGTACTTC.

The rearrangement uses TRBV6-2 or TRBV6-3 and TRBJ2-7; 7 nucleotides agree with TRBD2. The length of the CDR3 is 14 residues. Trimming cost V 6 bases and J 0 bases; bases outside gene matches: 5. Per the germline V gene, CDR1 is MNHEY and CDR2 is SVGEGT. CDR3: CASRDGGSSYEQYF. The CDR3 DNA reads TGTGCCAGCAGGGACGGCGGGAGCTCCTACGAGCAGTACTTC.

The J gene is TRBJ2-3, the V gene TRBV29-1; D gene unclear. V was trimmed by 7 bases and J by 4 bases, leaving 9 bases between them. From germline, CDR1 is SQVTM and CDR2 ANQGSEA. The CDR3 spans 11 residues. CDR3: CSARWADTQYF. CDR3 nucleotide sequence: TGCAGCGCACGTTGGGCAGATACGCAGTATTTT.

This CDR3 reads CSVGSGVYEQYF. For the CDR3, the DNA is TGCAGCGTTGGATCAGGGGTCTACGAGCAGTACTTC. The chain uses TRBV29-1 and TRBJ2-7, with D maybe TRBD1 (6 bases). V was shortened by 4 bases and J by 3 bases, with 10 bases between the two germline ends. This CDR3 spans 12 amino acids. Germline V gene sequence: CDR1 SQVTM, CDR2 ANQGSEA.

The CDR3 region has the DNA TGTGCCAGTCGACAGGCCGGGGAGCTGTTTTTT. It codes for CASRQAGELFF. V and J are TRBV3-1 and TRBJ2-2, with D possibly TRBD1 on 6 matching bases. The CDR3 covers 11 residues. V dropped 9 bases and J dropped 6 bases, with 8 bases sitting between them. Germline V gives CDR1 LGHDT, CDR2 YNNKEL (reference sequence).

The chain is built from TRBV9 and TRBJ2-7, with 9 bases matching TRBD1. CDR1 SGDLS and CDR2 YYNGEE come from the germline V gene. The CDR3 length is 15 residues. Losses at the gene ends were 0 bases for V and 3 bases for J; bases not matched to a gene: 4. CDR3 sequence: CASSVAGGQGYEQYF. CDR3 sequence (DNA): TGTGCCAGCAGCGTAGCTGGGGGACAGGGCTACGAGCAGTACTTC. The full variable domain, with the rest looked up from reference TRBV9 and TRBJ2-7, is DSGVTQTPKHLITATGQRVTLRCSPRSGDLSVYWYQQSLDQGLQFLIQYYNGEERAKGNILERFSAQQFPDLHSELNLSSLELGDSALYFCASSVAGGQGYEQYFGPGTRLTVT.